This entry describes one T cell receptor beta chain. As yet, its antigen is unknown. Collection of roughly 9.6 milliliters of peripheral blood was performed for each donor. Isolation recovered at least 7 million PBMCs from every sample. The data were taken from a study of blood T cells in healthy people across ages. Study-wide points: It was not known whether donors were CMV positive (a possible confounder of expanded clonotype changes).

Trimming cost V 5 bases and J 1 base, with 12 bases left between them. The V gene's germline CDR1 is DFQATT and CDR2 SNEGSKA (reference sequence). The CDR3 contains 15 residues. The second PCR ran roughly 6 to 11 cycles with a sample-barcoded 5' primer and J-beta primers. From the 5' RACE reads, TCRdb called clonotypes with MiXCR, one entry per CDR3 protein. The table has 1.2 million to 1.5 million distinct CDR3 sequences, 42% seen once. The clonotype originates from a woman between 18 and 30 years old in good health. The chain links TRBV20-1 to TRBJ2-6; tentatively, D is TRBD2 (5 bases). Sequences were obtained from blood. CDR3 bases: TGCAGTGCTGGATCGTCGGGGTCTGGGGCCAACGTCCTGACTTTC. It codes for CSAGSSGSGANVLTF.